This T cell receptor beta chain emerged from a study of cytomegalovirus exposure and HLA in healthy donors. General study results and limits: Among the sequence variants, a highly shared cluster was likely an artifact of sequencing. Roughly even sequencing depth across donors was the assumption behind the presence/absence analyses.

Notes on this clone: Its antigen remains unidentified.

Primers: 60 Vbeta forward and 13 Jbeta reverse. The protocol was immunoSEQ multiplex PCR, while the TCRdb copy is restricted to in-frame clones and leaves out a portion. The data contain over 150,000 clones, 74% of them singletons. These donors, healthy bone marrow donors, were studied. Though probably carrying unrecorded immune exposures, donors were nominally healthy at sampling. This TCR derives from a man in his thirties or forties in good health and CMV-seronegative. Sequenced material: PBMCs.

CDR3 sequence: CASSYPGTVGYTF. The CDR3 DNA is TGTGCCAGCAGTTACCCCGGGACAGTGGGCTACACCTTC. The V and J genes are TRBV28 and TRBJ1-2; 7 positions match TRBD1. The CDR3 has 13 residues. CDR1 is MDHEN and CDR2 is SYDVKM in the germline V gene. The junction had 7 bases not matched to a gene; V was cut back by 4 bases and J by 8 bases.